This TCR beta chain appears in the sequencing data of a study of T cell repertoires in ileal Crohn's disease. The ends were cut back, 0 bases at V and 4 bases at J, with 9 bases in the middle. CDR3 size: 14 residues. Germline V gene sequence: CDR1 LGHNA, CDR2 YSLEER. Remarks on this clone: Its antigen is currently unknown.

Sequencing was performed with immunoSEQ multiplex PCR; in TCRdb, only in-frame clones are kept and a portion is missing. The sample includes 5,600 or so clones, approximately 85% seen only once; the top ten take around 8.9%. General observations from the study: Clonality above 26.8% at surgery always came with endoscopic recurrence.

V gene TRBV4-3 combines with J gene TRBJ1-2, with a tentative D call TRBD1 (6 bases). The sequencing input was ileal tissue. The sequence was obtained from an adult with Crohn's disease. CDR3: CASSQDVGGYGYTF. Written as DNA, the CDR3 is TGCGCCAGCAGCCAAGATGTAGGGGGCTATGGCTACACCTTC.